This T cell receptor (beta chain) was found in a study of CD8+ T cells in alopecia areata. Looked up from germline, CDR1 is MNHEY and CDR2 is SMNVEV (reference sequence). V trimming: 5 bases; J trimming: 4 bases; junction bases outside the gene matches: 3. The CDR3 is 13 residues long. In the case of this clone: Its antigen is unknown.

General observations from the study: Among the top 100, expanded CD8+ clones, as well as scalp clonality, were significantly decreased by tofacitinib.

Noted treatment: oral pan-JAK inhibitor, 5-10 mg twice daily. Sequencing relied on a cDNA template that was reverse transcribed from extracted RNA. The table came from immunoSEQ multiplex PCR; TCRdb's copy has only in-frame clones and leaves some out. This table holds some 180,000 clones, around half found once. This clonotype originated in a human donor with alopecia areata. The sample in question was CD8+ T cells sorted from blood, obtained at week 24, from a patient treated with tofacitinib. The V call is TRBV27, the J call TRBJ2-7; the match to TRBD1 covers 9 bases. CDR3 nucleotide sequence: TGTGCCAGCAGTGTGGACAGGGGATACGAGCAGTACTTC. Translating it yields CASSVDRGYEQYF.